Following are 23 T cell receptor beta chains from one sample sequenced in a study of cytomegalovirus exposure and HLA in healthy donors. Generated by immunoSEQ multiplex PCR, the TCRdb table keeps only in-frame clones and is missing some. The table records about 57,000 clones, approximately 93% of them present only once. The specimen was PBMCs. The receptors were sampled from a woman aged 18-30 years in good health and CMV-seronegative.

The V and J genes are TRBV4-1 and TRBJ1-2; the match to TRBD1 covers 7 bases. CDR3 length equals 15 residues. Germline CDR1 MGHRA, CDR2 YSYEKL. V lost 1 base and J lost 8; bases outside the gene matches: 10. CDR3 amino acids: CASSQVGEGAWGYTF. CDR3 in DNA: TGCGCCAGCAGCCAAGTGGGAGAGGGGGCCTGGGGCTACACCTTC.

The CDR3 region is CASSDDRDLRKEQYF. The CDR3 DNA sequence: TGTGCCAGCAGTGATGACCGGGACTTAAGAAAGGAGCAGTACTTC. The chain couples TRBV25-1 to TRBJ2-7, with D possibly being TRBD2 (6 bases). V was trimmed by 3 bases and J by 7 bases, leaving 19 bases between them. CDR1 and CDR2 from the germline V gene are MGHDK and SYGVNS. The CDR3 sequence is 15 residues long.

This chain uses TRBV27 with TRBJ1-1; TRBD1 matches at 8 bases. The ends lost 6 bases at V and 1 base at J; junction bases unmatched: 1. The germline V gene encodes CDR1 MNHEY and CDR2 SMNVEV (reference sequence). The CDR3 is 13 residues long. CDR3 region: CASRTGANTEAFF. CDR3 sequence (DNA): TGTGCCAGCAGGACAGGGGCGAACACTGAAGCTTTCTTT.

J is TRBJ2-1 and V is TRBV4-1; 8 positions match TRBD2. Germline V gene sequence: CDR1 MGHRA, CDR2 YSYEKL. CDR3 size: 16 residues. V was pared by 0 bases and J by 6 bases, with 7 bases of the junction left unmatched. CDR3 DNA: TGCGCCAGCAGCCAAGATCTCTTCGGGGGGGCCAATGAGCAGTTCTTC. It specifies CASSQDLFGGANEQFF.

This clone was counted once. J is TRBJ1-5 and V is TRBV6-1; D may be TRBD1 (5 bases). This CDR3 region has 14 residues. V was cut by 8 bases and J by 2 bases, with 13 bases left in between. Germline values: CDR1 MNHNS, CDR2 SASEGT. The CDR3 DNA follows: TGTGCCAGCGGTCCGGGAGGGGGCAATCAGCCCCAGCATTTT. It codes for CASGPGGGNQPQHF.

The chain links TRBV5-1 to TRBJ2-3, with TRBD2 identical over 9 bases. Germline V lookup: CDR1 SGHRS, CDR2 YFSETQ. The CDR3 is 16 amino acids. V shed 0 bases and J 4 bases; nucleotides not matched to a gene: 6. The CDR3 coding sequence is TGCGCCAGCAGCTTGGTTCCTAGCGGGAATGCAGATACGCAGTATTTT. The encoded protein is CASSLVPSGNADTQYF. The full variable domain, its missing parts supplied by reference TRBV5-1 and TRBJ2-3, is KAGVTQTPRYLIKTRGQQVTLSCSPISGHRSVSWYQQTPGQGLQFLFEYFSETQRNKGNFPGRFSGRQFSNSRSEMNVSTLELGDSALYLCASSLVPSGNADTQYFGPGTRLTVL.

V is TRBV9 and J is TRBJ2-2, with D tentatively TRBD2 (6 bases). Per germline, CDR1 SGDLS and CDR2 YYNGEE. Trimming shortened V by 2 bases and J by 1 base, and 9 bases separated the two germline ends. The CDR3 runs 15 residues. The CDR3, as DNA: TGTGCCAGCAGCGTGGAGGGATTGAACACCGGGGAGCTGTTTTTT. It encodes CASSVEGLNTGELFF.

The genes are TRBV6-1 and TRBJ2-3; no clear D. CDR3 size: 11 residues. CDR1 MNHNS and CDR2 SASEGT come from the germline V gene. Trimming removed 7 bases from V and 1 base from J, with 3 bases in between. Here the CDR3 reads CASTGTDTQYF. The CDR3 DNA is TGTGCCAGCACCGGCACAGATACGCAGTATTTT.

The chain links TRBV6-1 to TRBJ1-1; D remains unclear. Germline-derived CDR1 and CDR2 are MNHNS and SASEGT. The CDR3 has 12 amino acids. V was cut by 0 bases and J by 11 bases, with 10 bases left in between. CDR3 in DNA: TGTGCCAGCAGTGAAGCGTGGGCCCGGGCTTTCTTT. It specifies CASSEAWARAFF.

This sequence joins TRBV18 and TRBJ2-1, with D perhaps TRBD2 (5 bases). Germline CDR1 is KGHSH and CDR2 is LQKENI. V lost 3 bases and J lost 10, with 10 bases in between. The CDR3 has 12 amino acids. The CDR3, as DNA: TGTGCCAGCTCACCTGCGGGTCAGGAGCAGTTCTTC. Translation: CASSPAGQEQFF.

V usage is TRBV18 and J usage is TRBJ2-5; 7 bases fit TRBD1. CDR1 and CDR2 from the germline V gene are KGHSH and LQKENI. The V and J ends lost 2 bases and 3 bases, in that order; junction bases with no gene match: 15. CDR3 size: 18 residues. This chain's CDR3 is CASSPVEQGMMWEETQYF. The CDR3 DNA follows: TGTGCCAGCTCACCAGTTGAACAGGGGATGATGTGGGAAGAGACCCAGTACTTC.

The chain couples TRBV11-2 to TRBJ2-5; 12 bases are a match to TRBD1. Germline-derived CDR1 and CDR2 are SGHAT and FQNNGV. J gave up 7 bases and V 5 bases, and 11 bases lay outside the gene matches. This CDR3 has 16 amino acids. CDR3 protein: CASSTGTGGIKGTQYF. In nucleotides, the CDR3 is TGTGCCAGCAGCACCGGGACAGGGGGCATCAAGGGGACCCAGTACTTC.

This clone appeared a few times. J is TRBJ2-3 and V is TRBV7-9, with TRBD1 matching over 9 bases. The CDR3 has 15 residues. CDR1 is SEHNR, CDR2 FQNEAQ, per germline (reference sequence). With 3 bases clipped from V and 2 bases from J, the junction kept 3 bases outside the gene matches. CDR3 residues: CASSLGQGHTDTQYF. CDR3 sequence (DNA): TGTGCCAGCAGCTTGGGACAGGGACACACAGATACGCAGTATTTT.

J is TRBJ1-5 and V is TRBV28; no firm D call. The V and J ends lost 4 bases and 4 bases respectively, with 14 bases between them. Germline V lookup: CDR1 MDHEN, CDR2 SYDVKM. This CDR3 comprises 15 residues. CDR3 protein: CASSSGRTDNQPQHF. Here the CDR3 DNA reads TGTGCCAGCAGTTCCGGTCGAACCGATAATCAGCCCCAGCATTTT.

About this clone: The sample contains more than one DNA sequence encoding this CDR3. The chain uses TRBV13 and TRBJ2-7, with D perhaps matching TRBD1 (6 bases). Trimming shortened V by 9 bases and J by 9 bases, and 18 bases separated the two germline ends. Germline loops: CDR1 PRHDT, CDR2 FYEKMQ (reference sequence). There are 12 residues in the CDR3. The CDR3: CASSETGSGQYV. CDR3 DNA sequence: TGTGCCAGTAGCGAAACAGGGTCCGGGCAGTACGTC.

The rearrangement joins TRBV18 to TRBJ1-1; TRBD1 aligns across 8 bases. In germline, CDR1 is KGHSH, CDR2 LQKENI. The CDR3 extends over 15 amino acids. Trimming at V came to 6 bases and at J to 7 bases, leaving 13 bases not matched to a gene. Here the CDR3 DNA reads TGTGCCAGCTCCTCACAAAGGACAGGGTTTAGTGAAGCTTTCTTT. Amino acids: CASSSQRTGFSEAFF.

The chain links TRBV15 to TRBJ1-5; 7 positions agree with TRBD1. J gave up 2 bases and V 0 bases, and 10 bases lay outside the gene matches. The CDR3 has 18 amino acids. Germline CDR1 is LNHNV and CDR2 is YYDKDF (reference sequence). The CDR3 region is CATSRDSEGARRNQPQHF. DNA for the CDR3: TGTGCCACCAGCAGAGATTCGGAGGGGGCGCGTCGCAATCAGCCCCAGCATTTT.

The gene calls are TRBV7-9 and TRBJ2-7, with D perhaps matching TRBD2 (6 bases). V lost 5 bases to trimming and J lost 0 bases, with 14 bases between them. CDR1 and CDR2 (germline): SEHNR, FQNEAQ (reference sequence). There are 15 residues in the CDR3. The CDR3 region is CASSPDGRGSYEQYV. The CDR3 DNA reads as TGTGCCAGCAGCCCCGACGGGAGAGGCTCCTACGAGCAGTACGTC.

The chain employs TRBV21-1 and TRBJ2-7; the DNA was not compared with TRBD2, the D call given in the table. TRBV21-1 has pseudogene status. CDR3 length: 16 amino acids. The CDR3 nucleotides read TGTGCCAGCAGCACCCGACTAGCGGGAGGGGTCTGGGAGCAGTACGTC. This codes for CASSTRLAGGVWEQYV.

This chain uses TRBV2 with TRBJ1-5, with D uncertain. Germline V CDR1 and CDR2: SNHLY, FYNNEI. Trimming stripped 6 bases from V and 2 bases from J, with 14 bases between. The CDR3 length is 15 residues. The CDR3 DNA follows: TGTGCCAGCAGACCCGGTCCACTCGGCAATCAGCCCCAGCATTTT. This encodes CASRPGPLGNQPQHF. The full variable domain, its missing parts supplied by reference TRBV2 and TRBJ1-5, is EPEVTQTPSHQVTQMGQEVILRCVPISNHLYFYWYRQILGQKVEFLVSFYNNEISEKSEIFDDQFSVERPDGSNFTLKIRSTKLEDSAMYFCASRPGPLGNQPQHFGDGTRLSIL.

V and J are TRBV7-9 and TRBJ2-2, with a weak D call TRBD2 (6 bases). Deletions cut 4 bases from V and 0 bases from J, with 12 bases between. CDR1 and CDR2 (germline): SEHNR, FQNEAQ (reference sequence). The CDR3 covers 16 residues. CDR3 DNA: TGTGCCAGCAGCTCCCGACTAGGATCGAACACCGGGGAGCTGTTTTTT. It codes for CASSSRLGSNTGELFF.

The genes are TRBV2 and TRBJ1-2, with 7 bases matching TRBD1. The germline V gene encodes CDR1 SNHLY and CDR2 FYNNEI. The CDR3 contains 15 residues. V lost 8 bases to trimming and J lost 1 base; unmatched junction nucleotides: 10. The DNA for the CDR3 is TGTGCCAGCCTGAACACGGGACAGCATAACTATGGCTACACCTTC. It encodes CASLNTGQHNYGYTF.

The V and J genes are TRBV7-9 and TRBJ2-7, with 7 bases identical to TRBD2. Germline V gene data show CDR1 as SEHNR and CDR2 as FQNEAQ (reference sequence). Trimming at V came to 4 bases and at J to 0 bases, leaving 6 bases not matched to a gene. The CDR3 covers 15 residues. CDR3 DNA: TGTGCCAGCAGCTCCGAGCGGGGAATCTCCTACGAGCAGTACTTC. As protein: CASSSERGISYEQYF. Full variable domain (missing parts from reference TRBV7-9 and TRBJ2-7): DTGVSQNPRHKITKRGQNVTFRCDPISEHNRLYWYRQTLGQGPEFLTYFQNEAQLEKSRLLSDRFSAERPKGSFSTLEIQRTEQGDSAMYLCASSSERGISYEQYFGPGTRLTVT.